Below, 11 T cell receptor beta chains from the same sample are listed, as sequenced in a study of breast tumors, draining lymph nodes, adjacent tissues. Axillary draining lymph nodes of breast cancer patients supplied the node samples. TCRdb re-analysed the multiplex PCR reads in MiXCR, keeping a single row per CDR3 protein. The data contain around 140,000 distinct CDR3 sequences, approximately 20% of them singletons. Material for sequencing was axillary lymph node tissue. The receptors shown here come from a female donor with breast cancer. Some clones in this sample may be carry-over from other donors' samples.

This clonotype was seen a handful of times. This sequence may be a read error, since a much larger clone differs from it by one base. The chain combines TRBV6-6 with TRBJ2-7; 8 positions agree with TRBD1. The germline gives CDR1 MNHNY, CDR2 SVGAGI (reference sequence). This CDR3 region has 16 residues. The CDR3 DNA reads as TGTGCCAACAGTTTTGCGGCAGGGGGCGTCCCTGGGGAGCAGTACTTC. Its translation is CANSFAAGGVPGEQYF.

CDR3 coding DNA: TGTGCCAGCAGCCCCGACAGCGCCCACGAGCAGTACTTC. It translates to CASSPDSAHEQYF. This chain uses TRBV14 with TRBJ2-7; D is perhaps TRBD1 (5 bases). There are 13 residues in the CDR3. CDR1 is SGHDN, CDR2 FVKESK, per germline. Trimming stripped 4 bases from V and 5 bases from J, with 12 bases between. Using reference TRBV14 and TRBJ2-7 for the parts outside the CDR3, the full variable domain is EAGVTQFPSHSVIEKGQTVTLRCDPISGHDNLYWYRRVMGKEIKFLLHFVKESKQDESGMPNNRFLAERTGGTYSTLKVQPAELEDSGVYFCASSPDSAHEQYFGPGTRLTVT.

This clonotype was found many times. V gene TRBV24-1 combines with J gene TRBJ2-3; D call uncertain. The CDR3 has 13 amino acids. The germline V gene has CDR1 KGHDR and CDR2 SFDVKD. The V end was cut by 2 bases, the J end by 5 bases, with 7 bases between. In nucleotides, the CDR3 is TGTGCCACCAGTGATTCCCCAAAAGATACGCAGTATTTT. Its translation: CATSDSPKDTQYF.

This clonotype came up many times. The chain couples TRBV5-1 to TRBJ1-2; D call uncertain. V gave up 1 base and J gave up 4 bases, with 11 bases separating them. Germline V lookup: CDR1 SGHRS, CDR2 YFSETQ. The CDR3 spans 14 residues. The CDR3 loop is CASSLYGSTYGYTF. The CDR3 nucleotides are TGCGCCAGCAGCTTGTATGGGTCGACCTATGGCTACACCTTC.

The chain combines TRBV6-1 with TRBJ1-4, with D perhaps matching TRBD1 (5 bases). Germline CDR1 is MNHNS and CDR2 is SASEGT. Trimming removed 6 bases from V and 0 bases from J, with 8 bases in between. The CDR3 extends over 14 amino acids. The CDR3 bases are TGTGCCAGCAGGACGACAGCAACTAATGAAAAACTGTTTTTT. Its translation is CASRTTATNEKLFF.

This clonotype was seen many times. This chain's CDR3 is CASSPIDGGRYTF. As DNA, the CDR3 is TGTGCCAGCTCACCAATTGACGGGGGCCGCTACACCTTC. The chain recombines TRBV18 with TRBJ1-2, with D possibly being TRBD1 (6 bases). V was cut by 2 bases and J by 9 bases, with 13 bases left in between. The length of the CDR3 is 13 residues. The germline V gene has CDR1 KGHSH and CDR2 LQKENI.

As for this clonotype: A much larger clonotype is one base distant, so this may be a read error. No conserved phenylalanine or tryptophan ends this CDR3, so it is likely a read error. The chain joins TRBV12-3 or TRBV12-4 to TRBJ2-7, with D hard to call. V was cut by 2 bases and J by 1 base, with 6 bases left in between. The CDR3 has 13 amino acids. The CDR3 here is CASSLFGSYEQYL. In nucleotides, the CDR3 is TGTGCCAGCAGTTTATTCGGATCCTACGAGCAGTACCTC.

This clonotype was detected only once. This could be a read error, since a much larger clone is one nucleotide away. The chain uses TRBV29-1 and TRBJ2-5; 7 bases map to TRBD1. The germline gives CDR1 SQVTM, CDR2 ANQGSEA. The CDR3 contains 13 residues. The junction had 9 bases not matched to a gene; V was cut back by 6 bases and J by 5 bases. The CDR3 DNA reads as TGCAGCGTGACAACAGGGGACGGGGAGACCCAGTACTTC. Translated: CSVTTGDGETQYF. Together with reference TRBV29-1 and TRBJ2-5, the CDR3 gives the full variable domain: SAVISQKPSRDICQRGTSLTIQCQVDSQVTMMFWYRQQPGQSLTLIATANQGSEATYESGFVIDKFPISRPNLTFSTLTVSNMSPEDSSIYLCSVTTGDGETQYFGPGTRLLVL.

This clonotype was seen repeatedly, ten times or more. The chain is built from TRBV6-5 and TRBJ2-3; 13 bases are shared with TRBD2. This CDR3 spans 16 amino acids. Germline CDR1 is MNHEY and CDR2 is SVGAGI. J was trimmed by 2 bases and V by 6 bases; bases with no gene match: 5. The CDR3 DNA sequence: TGTGCCAGCAGCTCCGGGACTAGCGGGACCACAGATACGCAGTATTTT. Translated, it gives CASSSGTSGTTDTQYF.

This clonotype was counted a few times. The chain is built from TRBV9 and TRBJ2-2; D ambiguous. CDR3 size: 15 residues. Germline V lookup: CDR1 SGDLS, CDR2 YYNGEE. V was shortened by 2 bases and J by 0 bases, with 8 bases between the two germline ends. CDR3 region: CASSVLASNTGELFF. In nucleotides, the CDR3 is TGTGCCAGCAGCGTCCTGGCCTCGAACACCGGGGAGCTGTTTTTT.

The chain recombines TRBV7-8 with TRBJ2-3, with D hard to call. Germline loops: CDR1 SGHVS, CDR2 FQNEAQ. The CDR3 length is 17 residues. V was cut by 1 base and J by 2 bases, with 16 bases left in between. The CDR3 nucleotides are TGTGCCAGCAGCTTAGAAGGGCGGACCCTACCCACAGATACGCAGTATTTT. It codes for CASSLEGRTLPTDTQYF.